The clone carrying this T cell receptor beta chain is labeled medium-sized (0.01 to 0.1%). The antigen is not known. CDR3 length: 15 amino acids. Germline CDR1 and CDR2: SGHRS and YFSETQ. V lost 1 base, J lost 2 bases, and 4 bases stayed unmatched. This specimen belongs to a study of STAT3 mutations in large granular lymphocyte leukemia. Study background: Roughly half the longitudinally sequenced T-LGLL patients had canonical STAT3 mutations. Study results and caveats: In about 35% of the 18 patients, new TCR clonotypes emerged after therapy. Every T-cell large granular lymphocyte leukemia patient had at least one immunodominant TCR beta clonotype. In several patients, dominant TCR clone burden exceeded STAT3 mutant burden.

Each sample's TCRbeta library yielded on average around 40,000 productive templates. Profiled with immunoSEQ multiplex PCR; TCRdb holds only in-frame clones, not every one. The table records about 4,200 clones, roughly three fifths of them present only once. The sequence was obtained from a man in his fifties or sixties with T-cell large granular lymphocyte leukemia. Some clones in this sample may be carry-over from other donors' samples. V usage is TRBV5-1 and J usage is TRBJ1-2; the match to TRBD1 covers 8 bases. Sequencing used peripheral blood mononuclear cells. CDR3 in amino acids: CASSLRTGNNYGYTF. The DNA of the CDR3 is TGCGCCAGCAGCTTGAGGACAGGGAACAACTATGGCTACACCTTC.